What follows are 13 T cell receptor beta chains derived from one specimen sequenced in a study of CD8 T cells in ankylosing spondylitis. The antigens these receptors bind are not known. One entry per CDR3 protein results from TCRdb running MiXCR on the 5' RACE reads. The sample has 330,000 or so distinct CDR3 sequences, 7% to 9% seen once. Study results and caveats: Several highly homologous variants formed a TCR beta motif that appeared characteristic of ankylosing spondylitis blood.

Material for sequencing was blood, either unsorted or a sorted T cell fraction (not recorded which). These receptors were collected from a male donor with ankylosing spondylitis.

This clonotype was seen repeatedly, ten times or more. The chain recombines TRBV5-5 with TRBJ2-2; D possibly uses TRBD1 or TRBD2 (6 bases each). Germline loops: CDR1 SGHKS, CDR2 YYEKEE (reference sequence). Trimming left V 6 bases short and J 4 bases short, with 19 bases between. This CDR3 is 16 amino acids long. CDR3 nucleotides: TGTGCCAGCACCCCCCTCGCGGGACACCCCACCGGGGAGCTGTTTTTT. Translated: CASTPLAGHPTGELFF.

The V call is TRBV12-3 or TRBV12-4, the J call TRBJ1-4; unclear D gene. V was cut by 3 bases and J by 7 bases, with 21 bases left in between. This CDR3 region has 17 residues. For the CDR3, the DNA is TGTGCCAGCAGTTTCGGCAGTTTTTTGGGCGGTAGTGAAAAACTGTTTTTT. Translating it yields CASSFGSFLGGSEKLFF.

In this sample, this clonotype turned up many times. The chain couples TRBV7-7 to TRBJ2-1; D is tentatively TRBD1 or TRBD2 (5 bases each). CDR1 SSHAT and CDR2 FNYEAQ come from the germline V gene (reference sequence). Trimming took 1 base from V and 9 from J, leaving 16 bases between them. The CDR3 covers 15 residues. The CDR3: CASSLGGSEIIEQFF. CDR3 nucleotide sequence: TGTGCCAGCAGCTTAGGGGGGAGCGAAATTATTGAGCAGTTCTTC.

J is TRBJ2-3 and V is TRBV20-1; TRBD2 matches at 8 bases. This CDR3 region has 15 residues. V trimming: 6 bases; J trimming: 5 bases; junction bases outside the gene matches: 13. Germline assignment: CDR1 DFQATT and CDR2 SNEGSKA (reference sequence). CDR3 DNA: TGCAGTGCCAGGCCAGCGGGAGAATCTGGAGATACGCAGTATTTT. This translates into CSARPAGESGDTQYF.

This chain links TRBV18 with TRBJ2-1, with 9 nucleotides matching TRBD2. CDR3 length: 15 amino acids. The germline V gene has CDR1 KGHSH and CDR2 LQKENI. J was trimmed by 5 bases and V by 0 bases; bases with no gene match: 2. CDR3 protein: CASSPPSGSHNEQFF. The CDR3 DNA sequence: TGTGCCAGCTCACCACCTAGCGGGAGCCACAATGAGCAGTTCTTC.

This clonotype appeared many times. The chain joins TRBV12-3 or TRBV12-4 to TRBJ2-1, with D unclear. V lost 6 bases and J 7 bases, leaving 7 bases between the germline ends. This CDR3 comprises 11 residues. CDR3 sequence reads: CASSRNNEQFF. CDR3 in DNA: TGTGCCAGCAGCCGAAATAATGAGCAGTTCTTC.

The table lists this clonotype with a few counts. This chain uses TRBV20-1 with TRBJ2-7; a possible D gene is TRBD2 (6 bases). The CDR3 spans 16 residues. CDR1 is DFQATT, CDR2 SNEGSKA, per germline (reference sequence). Deletions cut 2 bases from V and 4 bases from J, with 21 bases between. The CDR3 bases are TGCAGTGCTAGAAGACCTCGACCGGGACTGATTTACGAGCAGTACTTC. It specifies CSARRPRPGLIYEQYF.

The rearrangement links TRBV25-1 to TRBJ2-7, with 7 bases that match TRBD1. V shed 1 base and J 3 bases; nucleotides not matched to a gene: 3. Germline-derived CDR1 and CDR2 are MGHDK and SYGVNS. CDR3 size: 14 residues. The CDR3 spells CASSEFGQVYEQYF. CDR3 coding DNA: TGTGCCAGCAGTGAATTCGGACAGGTCTACGAGCAGTACTTC.

CDR3 in DNA: TGTGCCAGCAGCTCTTCCACCATTACAGGGGAGAACTATGGCTACACCTTC. The encoded protein is CASSSSTITGENYGYTF. V is TRBV7-9 and J is TRBJ1-2; TRBD1 matches 7 bases. The CDR3 contains 17 residues. In germline, CDR1 is SEHNR, CDR2 FQNEAQ (reference sequence). The V gene end was trimmed by 4 bases and the J gene end by 2 bases; junction bases not matched to a gene: 13.

This clonotype was seen at least ten times. The rearrangement joins TRBV29-1 to TRBJ2-7; 8 nucleotides line up with TRBD1. The junction had 11 bases not matched to a gene; V was cut back by 5 bases and J by 5 bases. The CDR3 has 14 amino acids. Germline V gives CDR1 SQVTM, CDR2 ANQGSEA. The CDR3 sequence is CSVSKGQDVDEQYF. In nucleotides, the CDR3 is TGCAGCGTTTCCAAGGGACAGGATGTGGACGAGCAGTACTTC.

A few counts support this clonotype. The chain uses TRBV29-1 and TRBJ2-2; D call uncertain. Trimming removed 2 bases at V and 7 bases at J, with 8 bases between. This CDR3 spans 12 amino acids. The germline V gene has CDR1 SQVTM and CDR2 ANQGSEA. CDR3 in DNA: TGCAGCGTTGAATTGGTATACGGGGAGCTGTTTTTT. Its translation: CSVELVYGELFF.

This clonotype was counted between two and nine times. V and J are TRBV4-1 and TRBJ2-1, with TRBD2 matching over 8 bases. This CDR3 has 16 amino acids. The germline V gene encodes CDR1 MGHRA and CDR2 YSYEKL. V shed 4 bases and J 2 bases; nucleotides not matched to a gene: 7. CDR3 nucleotide sequence: TGCGCCAGCAGCCCACCTGGGACTAGTGCCTACAATGAGCAGTTCTTC. Translated, it gives CASSPPGTSAYNEQFF.

This clonotype was seen at least ten times. This chain joins TRBV28 and TRBJ2-2; tentatively, D is TRBD1 or TRBD2 (5 bases each). The V and J ends lost 3 bases and 2 bases respectively, with 10 bases between them. The CDR3 has 15 residues. Germline V CDR1 and CDR2: MDHEN, SYDVKM. CDR3 region: CASSFGGANTGELFF. The DNA of the CDR3 is TGTGCCAGCAGTTTTGGGGGAGCAAACACCGGGGAGCTGTTTTTT.